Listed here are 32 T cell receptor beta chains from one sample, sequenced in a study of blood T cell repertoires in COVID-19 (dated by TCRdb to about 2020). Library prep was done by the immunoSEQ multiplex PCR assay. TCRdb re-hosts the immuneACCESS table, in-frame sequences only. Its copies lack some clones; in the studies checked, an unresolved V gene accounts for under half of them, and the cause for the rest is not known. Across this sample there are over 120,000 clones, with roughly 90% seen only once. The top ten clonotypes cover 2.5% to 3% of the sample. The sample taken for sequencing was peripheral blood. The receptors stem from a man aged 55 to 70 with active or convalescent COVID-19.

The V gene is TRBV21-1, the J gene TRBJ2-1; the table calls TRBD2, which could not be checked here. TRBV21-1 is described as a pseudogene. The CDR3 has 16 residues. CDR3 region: CASSKARLAGSNEQFF. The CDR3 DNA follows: TGTGCCAGCAGCAAAGCCCGACTAGCGGGATCAAATGAGCAGTTCTTC.

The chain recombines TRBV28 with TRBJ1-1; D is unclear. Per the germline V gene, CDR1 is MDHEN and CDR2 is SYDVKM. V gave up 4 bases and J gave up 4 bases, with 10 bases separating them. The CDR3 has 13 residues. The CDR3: CASSWRPGTEAFF. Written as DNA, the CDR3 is TGTGCCAGCAGTTGGAGGCCGGGCACTGAAGCTTTCTTT.

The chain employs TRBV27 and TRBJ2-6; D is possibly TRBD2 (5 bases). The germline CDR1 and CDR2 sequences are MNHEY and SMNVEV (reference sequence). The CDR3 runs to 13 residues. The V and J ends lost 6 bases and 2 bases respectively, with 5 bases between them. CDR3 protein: CASRLAGANVLTF. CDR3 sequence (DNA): TGTGCCAGCAGACTAGCTGGGGCCAACGTCCTGACTTTC.

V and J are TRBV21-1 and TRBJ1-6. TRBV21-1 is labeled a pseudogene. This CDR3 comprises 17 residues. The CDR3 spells CASSQRVGSSYNSPLHF. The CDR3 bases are TGTGCCAGCAGCCAACGTGTGGGGAGCTCCTATAATTCACCCCTCCACTTT.

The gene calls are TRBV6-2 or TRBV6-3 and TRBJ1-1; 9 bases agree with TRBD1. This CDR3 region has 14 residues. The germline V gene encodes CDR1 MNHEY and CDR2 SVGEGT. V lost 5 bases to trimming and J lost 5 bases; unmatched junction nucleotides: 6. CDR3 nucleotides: TGTGCCAGCAGTACCGGGACAGGGAGGACTGAAGCTTTCTTT. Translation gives CASSTGTGRTEAFF.

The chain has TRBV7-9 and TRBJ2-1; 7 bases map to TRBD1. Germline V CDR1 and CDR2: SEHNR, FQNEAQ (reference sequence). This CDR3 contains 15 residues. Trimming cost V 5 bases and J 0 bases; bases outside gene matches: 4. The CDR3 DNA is TGTGCCAGCAGCCCAGGGGGATCCTCCTACAATGAGCAGTTCTTC. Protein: CASSPGGSSYNEQFF.

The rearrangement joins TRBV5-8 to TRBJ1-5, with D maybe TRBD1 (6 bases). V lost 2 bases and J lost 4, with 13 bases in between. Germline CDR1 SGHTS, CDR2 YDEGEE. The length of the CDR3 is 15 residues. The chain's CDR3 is CASSFAGQINQPQHF. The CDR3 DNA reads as TGTGCCAGCAGCTTTGCTGGACAGATAAATCAGCCCCAGCATTTT.

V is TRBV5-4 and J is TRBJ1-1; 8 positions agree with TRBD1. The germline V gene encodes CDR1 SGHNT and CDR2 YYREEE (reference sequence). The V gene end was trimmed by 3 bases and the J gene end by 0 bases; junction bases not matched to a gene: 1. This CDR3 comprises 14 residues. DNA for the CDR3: TGTGCCAGCAGCTCGGACAGGGTGAACACTGAAGCTTTCTTT. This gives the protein CASSSDRVNTEAFF.

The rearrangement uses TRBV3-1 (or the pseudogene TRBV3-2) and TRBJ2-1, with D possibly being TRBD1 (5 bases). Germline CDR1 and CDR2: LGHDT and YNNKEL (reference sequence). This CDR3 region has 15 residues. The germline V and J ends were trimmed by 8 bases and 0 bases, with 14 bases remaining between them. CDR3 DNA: TGTGCCAGCGGGGCTATCTCAAGCTCCTACAATGAGCAGTTCTTC. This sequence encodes CASGAISSSYNEQFF.

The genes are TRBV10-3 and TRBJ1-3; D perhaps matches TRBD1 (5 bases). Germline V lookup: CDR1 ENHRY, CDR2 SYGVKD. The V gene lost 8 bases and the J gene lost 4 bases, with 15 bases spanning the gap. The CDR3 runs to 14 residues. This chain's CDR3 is CAIGGSLFGNTIYF. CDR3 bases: TGTGCCATCGGGGGGTCCCTCTTCGGAAACACCATATATTTT.

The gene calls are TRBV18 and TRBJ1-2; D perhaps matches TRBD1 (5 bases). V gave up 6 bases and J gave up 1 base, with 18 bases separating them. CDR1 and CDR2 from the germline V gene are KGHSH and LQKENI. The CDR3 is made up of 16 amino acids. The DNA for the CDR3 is TGTGCCAGCTCGCAAGGACAACCCAGTTATAACTATGGCTACACCTTC. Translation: CASSQGQPSYNYGYTF.

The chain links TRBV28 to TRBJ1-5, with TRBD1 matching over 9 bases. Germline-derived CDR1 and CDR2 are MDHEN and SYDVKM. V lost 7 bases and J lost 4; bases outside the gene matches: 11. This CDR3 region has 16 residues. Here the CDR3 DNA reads TGTGCCAGCATCGCCAGAGGACAGGGGAGGAATCAGCCCCAGCATTTT. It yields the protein CASIARGQGRNQPQHF.

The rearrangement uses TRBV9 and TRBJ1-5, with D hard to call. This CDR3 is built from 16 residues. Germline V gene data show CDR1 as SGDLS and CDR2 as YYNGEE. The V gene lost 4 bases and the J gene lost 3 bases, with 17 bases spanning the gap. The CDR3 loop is CASSPSPLASNQPQHF. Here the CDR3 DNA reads TGTGCCAGCAGCCCTAGTCCCCTGGCATCCAATCAGCCCCAGCATTTT.

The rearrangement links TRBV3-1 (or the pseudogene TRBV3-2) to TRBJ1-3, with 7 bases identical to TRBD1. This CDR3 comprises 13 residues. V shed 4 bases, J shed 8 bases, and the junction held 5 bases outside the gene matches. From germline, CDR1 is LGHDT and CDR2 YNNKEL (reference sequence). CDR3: CASSRKGADTIYF. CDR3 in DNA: TGTGCCAGCAGCCGAAAGGGGGCGGACACCATATATTTT.

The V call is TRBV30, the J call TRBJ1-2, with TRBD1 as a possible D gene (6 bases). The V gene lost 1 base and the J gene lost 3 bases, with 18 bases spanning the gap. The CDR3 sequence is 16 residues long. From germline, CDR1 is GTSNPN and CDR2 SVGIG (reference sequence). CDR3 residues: CAWSALGGGAHYGYTF. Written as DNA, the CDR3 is TGTGCCTGGAGTGCTCTGGGGGGGGGCGCTCACTATGGCTACACCTTC.

The CDR3 region has the DNA TGTGCCAGCAGCTCCTCAGGGGGCCCCTACGAGCAGTACTTC. It specifies CASSSSGGPYEQYF. The rearrangement uses TRBV7-9 and TRBJ2-7; 8 nucleotides line up with TRBD1. This CDR3 spans 14 amino acids. With 4 bases clipped from V and 2 bases from J, the junction kept 4 bases outside the gene matches. CDR1 is SEHNR, CDR2 FQNEAQ, per germline (reference sequence).

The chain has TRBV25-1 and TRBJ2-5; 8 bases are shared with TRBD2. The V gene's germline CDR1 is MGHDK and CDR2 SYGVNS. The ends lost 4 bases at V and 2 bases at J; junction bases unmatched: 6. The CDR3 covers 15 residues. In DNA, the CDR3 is TGTGCCAGCAGTGTACGGGAGGGAGTACAAGAGACCCAGTACTTC. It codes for CASSVREGVQETQYF. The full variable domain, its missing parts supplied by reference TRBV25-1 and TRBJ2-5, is EADIYQTPRYLVIGTGKKITLECSQTMGHDKMYWYQQDPGMELHLIHYSYGVNSTEKGDLSSESTVSRIRTEHFPLTLESARPSHTSQYLCASSVREGVQETQYFGPGTRLLVL.

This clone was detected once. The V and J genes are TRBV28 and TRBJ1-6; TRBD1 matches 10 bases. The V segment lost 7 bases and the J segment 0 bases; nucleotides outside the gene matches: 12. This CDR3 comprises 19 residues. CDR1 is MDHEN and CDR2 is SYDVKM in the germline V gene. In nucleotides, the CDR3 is TGTGCCAGCACCACAGGGGGCGGGGACAGGGGCTCCTATAATTCACCCCTCCACTTT. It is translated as CASTTGGGDRGSYNSPLHF.

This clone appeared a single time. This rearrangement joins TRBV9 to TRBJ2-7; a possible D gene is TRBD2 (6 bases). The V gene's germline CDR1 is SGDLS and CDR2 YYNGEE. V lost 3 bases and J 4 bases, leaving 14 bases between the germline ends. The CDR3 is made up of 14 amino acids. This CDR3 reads CASSASWGEYEQYF. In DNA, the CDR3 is TGTGCCAGCAGCGCCTCCTGGGGGGAATACGAGCAGTACTTC.

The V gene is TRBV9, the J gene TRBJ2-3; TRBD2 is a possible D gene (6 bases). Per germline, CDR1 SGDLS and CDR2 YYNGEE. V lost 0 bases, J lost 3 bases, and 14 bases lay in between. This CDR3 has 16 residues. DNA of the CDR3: TGTGCCAGCAGCGTAGCTTCCCGGGCGGGGACAGATACGCAGTATTTT. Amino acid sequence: CASSVASRAGTDTQYF. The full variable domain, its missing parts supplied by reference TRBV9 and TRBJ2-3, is DSGVTQTPKHLITATGQRVTLRCSPRSGDLSVYWYQQSLDQGLQFLIQYYNGEERAKGNILERFSAQQFPDLHSELNLSSLELGDSALYFCASSVASRAGTDTQYFGPGTRLTVL.

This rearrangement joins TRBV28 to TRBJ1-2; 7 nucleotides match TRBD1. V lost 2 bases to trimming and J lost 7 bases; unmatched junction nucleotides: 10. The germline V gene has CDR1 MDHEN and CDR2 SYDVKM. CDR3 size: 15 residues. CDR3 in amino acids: CASSLGNSRDSGYTF. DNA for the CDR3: TGTGCCAGCAGTTTAGGGAATTCCCGGGACAGTGGCTACACCTTC.

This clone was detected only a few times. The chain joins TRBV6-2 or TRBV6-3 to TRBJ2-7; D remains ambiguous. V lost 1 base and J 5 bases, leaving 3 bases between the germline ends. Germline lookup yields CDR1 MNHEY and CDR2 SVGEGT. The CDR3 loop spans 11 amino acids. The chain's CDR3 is CASSYLDEQYF. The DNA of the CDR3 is TGTGCCAGCAGTTACTTAGACGAGCAGTACTTC.

DNA of the CDR3: TGTGCCAGCAGTGAAGCGGGGGCGGGGACCCAGTACTTC. Translating gives CASSEAGAGTQYF. This chain uses TRBV2 with TRBJ2-5, with D possibly matching TRBD1 (6 bases). The CDR3 contains 13 residues. Germline V lookup: CDR1 SNHLY, CDR2 FYNNEI. V was shortened by 0 bases and J by 7 bases, with 9 bases between the two germline ends.

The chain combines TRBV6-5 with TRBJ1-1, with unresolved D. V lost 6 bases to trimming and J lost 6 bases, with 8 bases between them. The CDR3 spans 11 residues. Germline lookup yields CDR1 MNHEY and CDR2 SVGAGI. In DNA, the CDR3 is TGTGCCAGCAGAGGGAGCGCTGAAGCTTTCTTT. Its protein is CASRGSAEAFF.

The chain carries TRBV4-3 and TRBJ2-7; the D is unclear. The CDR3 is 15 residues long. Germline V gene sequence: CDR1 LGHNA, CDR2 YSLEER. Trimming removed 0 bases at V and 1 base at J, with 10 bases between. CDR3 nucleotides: TGCGCCAGCAGCCAAGAATTGGGCCGTTCCTACGAGCAGTACTTC. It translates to CASSQELGRSYEQYF.

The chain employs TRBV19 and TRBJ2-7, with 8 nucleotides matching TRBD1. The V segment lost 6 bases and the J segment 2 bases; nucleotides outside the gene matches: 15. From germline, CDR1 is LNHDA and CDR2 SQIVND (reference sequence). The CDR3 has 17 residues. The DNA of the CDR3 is TGTGCCAGTAGCAATCACCCAAGGAACAGGGGGACCTACGAGCAGTACTTC. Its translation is CASSNHPRNRGTYEQYF.

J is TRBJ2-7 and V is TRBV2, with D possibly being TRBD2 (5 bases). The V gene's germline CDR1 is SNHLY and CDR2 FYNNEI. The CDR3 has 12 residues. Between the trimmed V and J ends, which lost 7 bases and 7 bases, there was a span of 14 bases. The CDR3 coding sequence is TGTGCCAGCACCGGGGTTTCGGAAGAGCAGTACTTC. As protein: CASTGVSEEQYF.

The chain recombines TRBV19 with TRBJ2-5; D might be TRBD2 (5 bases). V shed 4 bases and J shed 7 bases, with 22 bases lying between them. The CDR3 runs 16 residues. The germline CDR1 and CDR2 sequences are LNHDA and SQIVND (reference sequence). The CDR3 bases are TGTGCCAGTAGTACTCACCAACCGGGATCCAGCGGGACCCAGTACTTC. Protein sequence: CASSTHQPGSSGTQYF.

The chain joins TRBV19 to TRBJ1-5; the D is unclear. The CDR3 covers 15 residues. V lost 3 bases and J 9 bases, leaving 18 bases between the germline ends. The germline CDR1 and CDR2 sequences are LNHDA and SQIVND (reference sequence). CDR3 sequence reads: CASSINDPLRRPQHF. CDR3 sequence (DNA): TGTGCCAGTAGTATCAACGACCCACTACGTAGGCCCCAGCATTTT.

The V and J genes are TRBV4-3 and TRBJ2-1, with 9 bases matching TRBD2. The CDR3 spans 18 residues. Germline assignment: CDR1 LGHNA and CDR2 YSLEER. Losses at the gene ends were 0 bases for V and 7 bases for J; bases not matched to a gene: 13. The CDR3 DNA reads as TGCGCCAGCAGCCAAGAAAGAAATGGGCTAGCGGGATATAATGAGCAGTTCTTC. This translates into CASSQERNGLAGYNEQFF.

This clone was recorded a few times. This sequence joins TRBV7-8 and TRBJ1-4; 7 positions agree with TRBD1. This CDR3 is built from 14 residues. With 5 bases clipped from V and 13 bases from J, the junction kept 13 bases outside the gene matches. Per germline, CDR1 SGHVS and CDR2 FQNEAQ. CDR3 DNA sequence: TGTGCCAGCAGCGCCGACAGGGTTTTTGGCCTACTGTTTTTT. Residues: CASSADRVFGLLFF.

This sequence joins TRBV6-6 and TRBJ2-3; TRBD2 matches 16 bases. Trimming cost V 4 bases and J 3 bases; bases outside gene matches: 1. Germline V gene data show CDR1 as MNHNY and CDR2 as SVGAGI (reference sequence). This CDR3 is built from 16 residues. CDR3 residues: CASSWGLAGGTDTQYF. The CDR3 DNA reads TGTGCCAGCAGTTGGGGACTAGCGGGAGGGACAGATACGCAGTATTTT.